These T cell receptor beta chains were read from a single sample in a study of T cells in Graves' hyperthyroidism and ophthalmopathy. One entry per CDR3 protein, called by TCRdb with MiXCR from the multiplex PCR reads. The sample holds 350,000 to 450,000 distinct CDR3 sequences, about 14% seen once. The sequenced sample consisted of blood. These receptors all stem from a middle-aged man with Graves' ophthalmopathy. The CDR3 runs from the conserved cysteine through the conserved F or W. The order of the fields is CDR3 DNA, CDR3 protein, J gene, clone size, D gene, V gene. The D gene is left open where the match is weak. Size is omitted from some rows. Given values are once, few, many or a class for expanded clones.

CDR3nt: TGTGCCAGCAATACCGGGACTGCTTTTGGTACTGGAGATACGCAGTATTTT
CDR3aa: CASNTGTAFGTGDTQYF
j_gene: TRBJ2-3
abundance: many
d_gene: -
v_gene: TRBV12-3/TRBV12-4

CDR3nt: TGTGCCAGCTCAGGACTAGCTTCTTACAATGAGCAGTTCTTC
CDR3aa: CASSGLASYNEQFF
j_gene: TRBJ2-1
abundance: few
d_gene: TRBD2
v_gene: TRBV18

CDR3nt: TGTGCCAGCAGTGAAGGGACCCGCACTGGCCGCTACGAGCAGTACTTC
CDR3aa: CASSEGTRTGRYEQYF
j_gene: TRBJ2-7
abundance: many
d_gene: -
v_gene: TRBV25-1

CDR3nt: TGTGCCAGCAGTTTTATGTTTAGCGGCTACACCGGGGAGCTGTTTTTT
CDR3aa: CASSFMFSGYTGELFF
j_gene: TRBJ2-2
abundance: -
d_gene: -
v_gene: TRBV6-1

CDR3nt: TGTGCCTGGAGTATCATCGGGAGCACTGAAGCTTTCTTT
CDR3aa: CAWSIIGSTEAFF
j_gene: TRBJ1-1
abundance: many
d_gene: -
v_gene: TRBV30

CDR3nt: TGCAGTGCTCCTGGGGAAGGACTAGCGGGAGTTCTGATAGATACGCAGTATTTT
CDR3aa: CSAPGEGLAGVLIDTQYF
j_gene: TRBJ2-3
abundance: -
d_gene: TRBD2
v_gene: TRBV20-1

CDR3nt: TGTGCCTGGAGTGCAGGGGACAGGGAAGGCTACACCTTC
CDR3aa: CAWSAGDREGYTF
j_gene: TRBJ1-2
abundance: many
d_gene: TRBD1
v_gene: TRBV30

CDR3nt: TGTGCCAGCTCACCCCAGGGACAGGGGGTATCAGATACGCAGTATTTT
CDR3aa: CASSPQGQGVSDTQYF
j_gene: TRBJ2-3
abundance: few
d_gene: TRBD1
v_gene: TRBV18

CDR3nt: TGTGCCAGCAGTATTGGAGTAGCCGCAGATACGCAGTATTTT
CDR3aa: CASSIGVAADTQYF
j_gene: TRBJ2-3
abundance: -
d_gene: -
v_gene: TRBV7-2

CDR3nt: TGTGCCAGCAGTGAACAGGGTTTCAATCAGCCCCAGCATTTT
CDR3aa: CASSEQGFNQPQHF
j_gene: TRBJ1-5
abundance: many
d_gene: -
v_gene: TRBV2

CDR3nt: TGTGCCAGCAGCGCCGGGACAGGAAACGCTGAAGCTTTCTTT
CDR3aa: CASSAGTGNAEAFF
j_gene: TRBJ1-1
abundance: many
d_gene: TRBD1
v_gene: TRBV9

CDR3nt: TGCGCCAGCAGACGACAGGGGGCGGGGAATGAGCAGTTCTTC
CDR3aa: CASRRQGAGNEQFF
j_gene: TRBJ2-1
abundance: many
d_gene: TRBD1
v_gene: TRBV5-1

CDR3nt: TGTGCCAGCAGTTTCGCAAGTGTCTCTGGAAACACCATATATTTT
CDR3aa: CASSFASVSGNTIYF
j_gene: TRBJ1-3
abundance: -
d_gene: -
v_gene: TRBV12-3/TRBV12-4

CDR3nt: TGTGCCAGCAACCTTGGACAGTACAATCAGCCCCAGCATTTT
CDR3aa: CASNLGQYNQPQHF
j_gene: TRBJ1-5
abundance: -
d_gene: -
v_gene: TRBV28

CDR3nt: TGCAGTGCCCCCGGTGAGGGCACTGAAGCTTTCTTT
CDR3aa: CSAPGEGTEAFF
j_gene: TRBJ1-1
abundance: -
d_gene: -
v_gene: TRBV20-1

CDR3nt: TGTGCCAGCAGCCGATTAGGTAACTATGGCTACACCTTC
CDR3aa: CASSRLGNYGYTF
j_gene: TRBJ1-2
abundance: many
d_gene: -
v_gene: TRBV3-1

CDR3nt: TGTGCCAGCAGCCCCCACCGGGACAGGATTAACAATGAGCAGTTCTTC
CDR3aa: CASSPHRDRINNEQFF
j_gene: TRBJ2-1
abundance: many
d_gene: TRBD1
v_gene: TRBV11-2

CDR3nt: TGTGCCAGCAGCAAGACTAGAATCGGCGAGCAGTACTTC
CDR3aa: CASSKTRIGEQYF
j_gene: TRBJ2-7
abundance: many
d_gene: -
v_gene: TRBV11-3

CDR3nt: TGTGCCAGCAGCCCGACATCCCTAGCTGGATTCACAGATACGCAGTATTTT
CDR3aa: CASSPTSLAGFTDTQYF
j_gene: TRBJ2-3
abundance: many
d_gene: -
v_gene: TRBV12-3/TRBV12-4

CDR3nt: TGTGCCAGCAGCCAAGATAGCGGGATTTCAGATACGCAGTATTTT
CDR3aa: CASSQDSGISDTQYF
j_gene: TRBJ2-3
abundance: many
d_gene: TRBD2
v_gene: TRBV3-1

CDR3nt: TGTGCCAGTAGCATCCGGACTAGCGGGACCCAAGAGACCCAGTACTTC
CDR3aa: CASSIRTSGTQETQYF
j_gene: TRBJ2-5
abundance: -
d_gene: TRBD2
v_gene: TRBV19

CDR3nt: TGTGCCAGCAGGGGCTTCCGGGGAATGAACACTGAAGCTTTCTTT
CDR3aa: CASRGFRGMNTEAFF
j_gene: TRBJ1-1
abundance: many
d_gene: -
v_gene: TRBV12-3/TRBV12-4

CDR3nt: TGCAGTGCACCGGGACTAGCGGGTGAAAGCTCCTACAATGAGCAGTTCTTC
CDR3aa: CSAPGLAGESSYNEQFF
j_gene: TRBJ2-1
abundance: -
d_gene: TRBD2
v_gene: TRBV20-1

CDR3nt: TGTGCCAGCAGCATACGGGCAAATTCACCCCTCCACTTT
CDR3aa: CASSIRANSPLHF
j_gene: TRBJ1-6
abundance: few
d_gene: -
v_gene: TRBV7-9

CDR3nt: TGTGCCAGCACCCCGGTACAGACCAGTGAGACCCAGTACTTC
CDR3aa: CASTPVQTSETQYF
j_gene: TRBJ2-5
abundance: -
d_gene: -
v_gene: TRBV7-9

CDR3nt: TGCAGTGCTAGGGGGACAGGGGGTACCTCCTATGGCTACACCTTC
CDR3aa: CSARGTGGTSYGYTF
j_gene: TRBJ1-2
abundance: -
d_gene: TRBD1
v_gene: TRBV20-1

CDR3nt: TGCAGCGTCTCCGACAGAACCGGGGAGCTGTTTTTT
CDR3aa: CSVSDRTGELFF
j_gene: TRBJ2-2
abundance: few
d_gene: -
v_gene: TRBV29-1

CDR3nt: TGTGCCATCAGTGACACAAAAGCGGGTAGCACAGATACGCAGTATTTT
CDR3aa: CAISDTKAGSTDTQYF
j_gene: TRBJ2-3
abundance: few
d_gene: -
v_gene: TRBV10-3

CDR3nt: TGTGCCAGTAGTATAATGTCAGTAGGGGAGACCCAGTACTTC
CDR3aa: CASSIMSVGETQYF
j_gene: TRBJ2-5
abundance: -
d_gene: -
v_gene: TRBV19

CDR3nt: TGCAGTGCTAGTGGCGGGAGTAATCACGAGCAGTACTTC
CDR3aa: CSASGGSNHEQYF
j_gene: TRBJ2-7
abundance: few
d_gene: TRBD2
v_gene: TRBV20-1

CDR3nt: TGTGCCTGGAGCCGGAGTGGGGGAAACACCATATATTTT
CDR3aa: CAWSRSGGNTIYF
j_gene: TRBJ1-3
abundance: few
d_gene: -
v_gene: TRBV30

CDR3nt: TGCAGTGCGATACCCCGGGACAGTCCTTTCTACGAGCAGTACTTC
CDR3aa: CSAIPRDSPFYEQYF
j_gene: TRBJ2-7
abundance: -
d_gene: TRBD1
v_gene: TRBV20-1

CDR3nt: TGTGCCAGCAGCTTCGGGGGGGGGCGGAACCCCTACAATGAGCAGTTCTTC
CDR3aa: CASSFGGGRNPYNEQFF
j_gene: TRBJ2-1
abundance: few
d_gene: TRBD2
v_gene: TRBV11-3

CDR3nt: TGTGCCAGCAGCTTAGCCAACAGGGGGAACAGGCAGACCCAGTACTTC
CDR3aa: CASSLANRGNRQTQYF
j_gene: TRBJ2-5
abundance: many
d_gene: TRBD1
v_gene: TRBV7-8

CDR3nt: TGTGCCAGCAGGCGACAGGGGGCGTCATCGGAAAAACTGTTTTTT
CDR3aa: CASRRQGASSEKLFF
j_gene: TRBJ1-4
abundance: many
d_gene: TRBD1
v_gene: TRBV2

CDR3nt: TGTGCTAGTGGTTTGGTATTGCCGGGACAGGTCATGGGGAGGGAGCAGTACTTC
CDR3aa: CASGLVLPGQVMGREQYF
j_gene: TRBJ2-7
abundance: few
d_gene: TRBD1
v_gene: TRBV12-5

CDR3nt: TGTGCCAGCAGCATGCCGAACCCGAACACCGGGGAGCTGTTTTTT
CDR3aa: CASSMPNPNTGELFF
j_gene: TRBJ2-2
abundance: few
d_gene: -
v_gene: TRBV5-6

CDR3nt: TGTGCCAGCAGTCAAGTCCCCGGGACCATCTCCTACGAGCAGTACTTC
CDR3aa: CASSQVPGTISYEQYF
j_gene: TRBJ2-7
abundance: -
d_gene: -
v_gene: TRBV4-2

CDR3nt: TGCGCCAGCAGCTTGGTTGCTAGCGGGGGAGTTGGTGATACGCAGTATTTT
CDR3aa: CASSLVASGGVGDTQYF
j_gene: TRBJ2-3
abundance: few
d_gene: TRBD2
v_gene: TRBV5-1

CDR3nt: TGCAGTGCTATTCAGGGGACGAAGGCGAACACCGGGGAGCTGTTTTTT
CDR3aa: CSAIQGTKANTGELFF
j_gene: TRBJ2-2
abundance: -
d_gene: -
v_gene: TRBV20-1

CDR3nt: TGTGCCAGCAGCCATTACTCGGCAGGGCCCTATGGCTACACCTTC
CDR3aa: CASSHYSAGPYGYTF
j_gene: TRBJ1-2
abundance: -
d_gene: -
v_gene: TRBV5-6

CDR3nt: TGCAGCGCCGCATTTGGGAGCAATCAGCCCCAGCATTTT
CDR3aa: CSAAFGSNQPQHF
j_gene: TRBJ1-5
abundance: many
d_gene: -
v_gene: TRBV29-1

CDR3nt: TGTGCCAGCAGCTTCCTAATAGCGGGAGGGGCGGATACGCAGTATTTT
CDR3aa: CASSFLIAGGADTQYF
j_gene: TRBJ2-3
abundance: -
d_gene: TRBD2
v_gene: TRBV9

CDR3nt: TGTGCCAGCAGCCCCTGGTACGAGCAGTACTTC
CDR3aa: CASSPWYEQYF
j_gene: TRBJ2-7
abundance: -
d_gene: -
v_gene: TRBV28

CDR3nt: TGTGCCAGCAGCCCCGTCGGGACTAGCGGGTACGAGCAGTACTTC
CDR3aa: CASSPVGTSGYEQYF
j_gene: TRBJ2-7
abundance: -
d_gene: TRBD2
v_gene: TRBV28

CDR3nt: TGCGCCAGCAGTGAGGGGTTTAGCGGGGTCTCCTACGAGCAGTACTTC
CDR3aa: CASSEGFSGVSYEQYF
j_gene: TRBJ2-7
abundance: -
d_gene: TRBD2
v_gene: TRBV10-2

CDR3nt: TGCGCCAGCAGGACAGGGGGCTCCTACAATGAGCAGTTCTTC
CDR3aa: CASRTGGSYNEQFF
j_gene: TRBJ2-1
abundance: -
d_gene: TRBD1
v_gene: TRBV10-2

CDR3nt: TGCAGTGCTAGGGGCCGACCTGACAGGGACGGAAACACCATATATTTT
CDR3aa: CSARGRPDRDGNTIYF
j_gene: TRBJ1-3
abundance: many
d_gene: TRBD1
v_gene: TRBV20-1

CDR3nt: TGTGCCAGCAGCCCTTCGGGGCCTGGACAGTTCTTC
CDR3aa: CASSPSGPGQFF
j_gene: TRBJ2-1
abundance: few
d_gene: -
v_gene: TRBV28

CDR3nt: TGTGCCAGTAGTAACGGACAGCGCTCCTACGAGCAGTACTTC
CDR3aa: CASSNGQRSYEQYF
j_gene: TRBJ2-7
abundance: -
d_gene: -
v_gene: TRBV19

CDR3nt: TGTGCCAGCCCTACGGGGGACTCTGGAAACACCATATATTTT
CDR3aa: CASPTGDSGNTIYF
j_gene: TRBJ1-3
abundance: many
d_gene: -
v_gene: TRBV12-3/TRBV12-4

CDR3nt: TGTGCCAGCAGTTTGAGGCGGAACTACGAGCAGTACTTC
CDR3aa: CASSLRRNYEQYF
j_gene: TRBJ2-7
abundance: many
d_gene: -
v_gene: TRBV28

CDR3nt: TGCGCCAGCAGCCACAGAGACTCCTACAATGAGCAGTTCTTC
CDR3aa: CASSHRDSYNEQFF
j_gene: TRBJ2-1
abundance: many
d_gene: -
v_gene: TRBV5-1

CDR3nt: TGCAGCGTTGAAATCCCATCAAACACAGATACGCAGTATTTT
CDR3aa: CSVEIPSNTDTQYF
j_gene: TRBJ2-3
abundance: many
d_gene: -
v_gene: TRBV29-1